These 26 T cell receptor beta chains came from one sample sequenced in a study of shared clonotypes between healthy human individuals. TCRdb keeps only in-frame clones here, not all; method: immunoSEQ multiplex PCR. The table lists millions of clones, approximately 90% of them singletons. Sequencing was performed on naive CD4+ T cells sorted from blood. Described subset: CD45RA+ positively selected. These receptors came from a man younger than 35 in good health.

This rearrangement joins TRBV7-2 to TRBJ2-1; TRBD2 might be the D (6 bases). Germline CDR1 and CDR2: SGHTA and FQGNSA. The CDR3 sequence is 16 residues long. V was cut by 0 bases and J by 3 bases, with 12 bases left in between. CDR3: CASSLAGAAGYNEQFF. The DNA of the CDR3 is TGTGCCAGCAGCTTAGCGGGTGCAGCGGGCTACAATGAGCAGTTCTTC.

The chain carries TRBV18 and TRBJ2-3, with TRBD2 matching 7 bases. V lost 1 base and J lost 2; bases outside the gene matches: 3. This CDR3 contains 15 residues. Germline CDR1 reads KGHSH; CDR2 reads LQKENI. The CDR3 sequence: CASSPRLADTDTQYF. CDR3 nucleotides: TGTGCCAGCTCACCACGGCTAGCGGACACAGATACGCAGTATTTT. Drawing the rest from reference TRBV18 and TRBJ2-3, the complete variable domain is NAGVMQNPRHLVRRRGQEARLRCSPMKGHSHVYWYRQLPEEGLKFMVYLQKENIIDESGMPKERFSAEFPKEGPSILRIQQVVRGDSAAYFCASSPRLADTDTQYFGPGTRLTVL.

For this clone: This sample also contains other DNA sequences that code for the same CDR3. The chain has TRBV5-1 and TRBJ2-7; 10 bases fit TRBD1. The germline V gene encodes CDR1 SGHRS and CDR2 YFSETQ. CDR3 length: 15 residues. J was trimmed by 7 bases and V by 0 bases; bases with no gene match: 7. The CDR3: CASSLAGTGAGEQYF. Here the CDR3 DNA reads TGCGCCAGCAGCTTGGCTGGGACAGGGGCGGGGGAGCAGTACTTC.

This chain uses TRBV5-5 with TRBJ2-6; 7 bases agree with TRBD2. Germline V gene data show CDR1 as SGHKS and CDR2 as YYEKEE (reference sequence). This CDR3 spans 18 amino acids. Trimming took 0 bases from V and 0 from J; bases not matched to a gene: 6. In DNA, the CDR3 is TGTGCCAGCAGCTTGGAACTAGCGCGACTCTCTGGGGCCAACGTCCTGACTTTC. It is translated as CASSLELARLSGANVLTF.

A remark on this clone: The same CDR3 is also encoded by other DNA sequences in this sample. The V call is TRBV4-1, the J call TRBJ2-7; D may be TRBD1 or TRBD2 (5 bases each). The germline V gene encodes CDR1 MGHRA and CDR2 YSYEKL. The CDR3 totals 14 residues. V shed 1 base and J shed 3 bases, with 10 bases lying between them. CDR3 loop: CASSQVGTYYEQYF. CDR3 sequence (DNA): TGCGCCAGCAGCCAAGTTGGGACGTACTACGAGCAGTACTTC.

The V call is TRBV7-2, the J call TRBJ2-7; 11 positions agree with TRBD2. This CDR3 is built from 17 residues. Germline CDR1 SGHTA, CDR2 FQGNSA. V lost 2 bases, J lost 0 bases, and 6 bases stayed unmatched. This CDR3 reads CASSLQTSGTFSYEQYF. The CDR3, as DNA: TGTGCCAGCAGCTTACAGACTAGCGGGACCTTCTCCTACGAGCAGTACTTC.

CDR3 loop: CASSVQGGGEKLFF. In nucleotides, the CDR3 is TGTGCCAGCAGCGTTCAGGGAGGGGGTGAAAAACTGTTTTTT. The chain recombines TRBV7-2 with TRBJ1-4; TRBD1 is a possible D gene (6 bases). CDR1 and CDR2 (germline): SGHTA, FQGNSA. V lost 5 bases to trimming and J lost 7 bases, with 14 bases between them. CDR3 size: 14 residues.

V and J are TRBV10-3 and TRBJ2-7; 13 positions agree with TRBD2. The CDR3 sequence is 15 residues long. Germline values: CDR1 ENHRY, CDR2 SYGVKD. The junction had 9 bases not matched to a gene; V was cut back by 10 bases and J by 3 bases. The CDR3 DNA sequence: TGTGCCACCACCCCTAGACTAGCGGGAGGCTACGAGCAGTACTTC. Translated: CATTPRLAGGYEQYF.

V gene TRBV2 combines with J gene TRBJ2-1; 11 bases are shared with TRBD2. CDR1 and CDR2 from the germline V gene are SNHLY and FYNNEI. The ends lost 6 bases at V and 4 bases at J; junction bases unmatched: 8. The CDR3 is made up of 16 amino acids. The chain's CDR3 is CASSAAGLADYNEQFF. CDR3 DNA: TGTGCCAGCAGCGCCGCGGGACTAGCGGATTACAATGAGCAGTTCTTC.

The rearrangement uses TRBV18 and TRBJ2-7; D is ambiguous. The CDR3 runs to 14 residues. CDR1 KGHSH and CDR2 LQKENI come from the germline V gene. Trimming left V 3 bases short and J 5 bases short, with 14 bases between. CDR3 region: CASSPNPGSDEQYF. CDR3 nucleotide sequence: TGTGCCAGCTCACCCAACCCAGGTTCCGACGAGCAGTACTTC.

This rearrangement joins TRBV5-1 to TRBJ1-3; 8 bases are a match to TRBD1. From germline, CDR1 is SGHRS and CDR2 YFSETQ. The CDR3 runs 16 residues. The V gene end was trimmed by 0 bases and the J gene end by 4 bases; junction bases not matched to a gene: 6. The CDR3 is CASSLATRDRGNTIYF. The CDR3 coding sequence is TGCGCCAGCAGCTTGGCCACCCGGGACAGGGGAAACACCATATATTTT.

This clone appeared once. The rearrangement joins TRBV6-1 to TRBJ1-6; D gene unclear. The CDR3 length is 14 residues. Trimming pared 5 bases from V and 7 bases from J, leaving 12 bases between. Germline CDR1 reads MNHNS; CDR2 reads SASEGT. This CDR3 is CASSPDLGNSPLHF. In DNA form, the CDR3 reads TGTGCCAGCAGTCCCGATCTGGGCAATTCACCCCTCCACTTT.

This rearrangement joins TRBV5-4 to TRBJ1-1; the D gene is possibly TRBD1 (5 bases). V lost 4 bases, J lost 2 bases, and 9 bases lay in between. Per germline, CDR1 SGHNT and CDR2 YYREEE (reference sequence). This CDR3 contains 13 residues. The CDR3, as DNA: TGTGCCAGCAGCCCCGGGGCCAACACTGAAGCTTTCTTT. Translation gives CASSPGANTEAFF.

V is TRBV2 and J is TRBJ1-2, with 7 nucleotides matching TRBD1. Germline V CDR1 and CDR2: SNHLY, FYNNEI. The junction had 6 bases not matched to a gene; V was cut back by 8 bases and J by 0 bases. The CDR3 runs to 14 residues. CDR3 in amino acids: CASHPTGSNYGYTF. The CDR3 bases are TGTGCCAGCCATCCGACAGGGTCTAACTATGGCTACACCTTC.

A word on this clone: Other DNA sequences from this sample encode an identical CDR3 as well. The gene calls are TRBV5-1 and TRBJ1-2, with D possibly being TRBD1 (5 bases). Germline V gene data show CDR1 as SGHRS and CDR2 as YFSETQ. The CDR3 consists of 15 residues. V was shortened by 0 bases and J by 4 bases, with 13 bases between the two germline ends. CDR3 amino acids: CASSLGQGNSYGYTF. In DNA, the CDR3 is TGCGCCAGCAGCTTGGGTCAGGGTAATTCCTATGGCTACACCTTC. Complete variable domain (other parts from reference TRBV5-1 and TRBJ1-2): KAGVTQTPRYLIKTRGQQVTLSCSPISGHRSVSWYQQTPGQGLQFLFEYFSETQRNKGNFPGRFSGRQFSNSRSEMNVSTLELGDSALYLCASSLGQGNSYGYTFGSGTRLTVV.

On this clone: At the DNA level, this CDR3 is encoded by other sequences in the same sample as well. This chain connects TRBV28 to TRBJ1-1; unclear D gene. The CDR3 runs 13 residues. From germline, CDR1 is MDHEN and CDR2 SYDVKM. V lost 4 bases to trimming and J lost 1 base, with 7 bases between them. CDR3 nucleotides: TGTGCCAGCAGTTCAAGAGGGAACACTGAAGCTTTCTTT. It translates to CASSSRGNTEAFF.

The rearrangement links TRBV25-1 to TRBJ1-5; 7 bases fit TRBD1. This CDR3 spans 16 amino acids. The V gene's germline CDR1 is MGHDK and CDR2 SYGVNS. With 1 base clipped from V and 6 bases from J, the junction kept 9 bases outside the gene matches. In DNA, the CDR3 is TGTGCCAGCAGTGAATTCGCGGGACAGACCTTTCAGCCCCAGCATTTT. It yields the protein CASSEFAGQTFQPQHF.

The V gene is TRBV11-2, the J gene TRBJ1-5, with D unclear. This CDR3 region has 16 residues. V was trimmed by 0 bases and J by 3 bases, leaving 12 bases between them. Per germline, CDR1 SGHAT and CDR2 FQNNGV. DNA of the CDR3: TGTGCCAGCAGCTTAGATGGCAGGAGGATCAATCAGCCCCAGCATTTT. Translated: CASSLDGRRINQPQHF. Using reference TRBV11-2 and TRBJ1-5 for the parts outside the CDR3, the full variable domain is EAGVAQSPRYKIIEKRQSVAFWCNPISGHATLYWYQQILGQGPKLLIQFQNNGVVDDSQLPKDRFSAERLKGVDSTLKIQPAKLEDSAVYLCASSLDGRRINQPQHFGDGTRLSIL.

This chain connects TRBV30 to TRBJ1-6, with D possibly being TRBD1 (6 bases). CDR1 is GTSNPN and CDR2 is SVGIG in the germline V gene (reference sequence). V lost 1 base, J lost 9 bases, and 16 bases lay in between. CDR3 length equals 15 residues. As DNA, the CDR3 is TGTGCCTGGAGTGCCCAACGGGGGCGAAGTTCACCCCTCCACTTT. Amino acid sequence: CAWSAQRGRSSPLHF.

This clone is a singleton in its sample. The rearrangement uses TRBV18 and TRBJ2-7, with 8 bases matching TRBD1. Unmatched junction bases numbered 7, after V lost 2 bases and J lost 7 bases. The CDR3 has 14 residues. Germline V gene sequence: CDR1 KGHSH, CDR2 LQKENI. Here the CDR3 DNA reads TGTGCCAGCTCACCAGGACAGGGCCCATGGGAGCAGTACTTC. Residues: CASSPGQGPWEQYF.

The chain recombines TRBV25-1 with TRBJ2-3; maybe TRBD1 (6 bases). Germline assignment: CDR1 MGHDK and CDR2 SYGVNS. This CDR3 spans 15 amino acids. Trimming shortened V by 3 bases and J by 4 bases, and 14 bases separated the two germline ends. DNA of the CDR3: TGTGCCAGCAGTGATCTAAAGGGGGAATCAGATACGCAGTATTTT. Amino acids: CASSDLKGESDTQYF.

J is TRBJ2-5 and V is TRBV9, with 10 bases lining up with TRBD1. The germline V gene has CDR1 SGDLS and CDR2 YYNGEE. V dropped 3 bases and J dropped 2; count of bases not matched to a gene: 1. The CDR3 covers 14 residues. The CDR3 spells CASSADRGQETQYF. CDR3 bases: TGTGCCAGCAGCGCGGACAGGGGGCAAGAGACCCAGTACTTC.

The chain has TRBV6-1 and TRBJ1-4; D is undetermined. V was shortened by 8 bases and J by 5 bases, with 6 bases between the two germline ends. The CDR3 is made up of 11 amino acids. Per germline, CDR1 MNHNS and CDR2 SASEGT. This chain's CDR3 is CASQYNEKLFF. DNA for the CDR3: TGTGCCAGCCAATACAATGAAAAACTGTTTTTT.

The gene calls are TRBV6-1 and TRBJ2-3, with D possibly matching TRBD2 (5 bases). CDR3 length: 14 amino acids. The V and J ends lost 5 bases and 4 bases respectively, with 13 bases between them. CDR1 is MNHNS and CDR2 is SASEGT in the germline V gene. The DNA for the CDR3 is TGTGCCAGCAGTCCGGACTCATTTGCAGATACGCAGTATTTT. Translated, it gives CASSPDSFADTQYF.

The chain employs TRBV25-1 and TRBJ1-2; 8 positions agree with TRBD1. J lost 0 bases, V lost 2 bases, and 2 bases had no gene match. The CDR3 runs to 15 residues. CDR1 is MGHDK and CDR2 is SYGVNS in the germline V gene. The CDR3 DNA follows: TGTGCCAGCAGTGAACAGGGGGCTGCTAACTATGGCTACACCTTC. Protein product: CASSEQGAANYGYTF.

V is TRBV21-1 and J is TRBJ2-7; TRBD2, the table's D call, lacks a check against the DNA. TRBV21-1 is a pseudogene segment. The CDR3 runs to 16 residues. The CDR3 DNA reads TGTGCCAGCAGCAAAACTAGCGGGGTTAGCTCCTACGAGCAGTACTTC. Encoded protein: CASSKTSGVSSYEQYF.